The sequence of this TCR beta chain was determined in a study of identical twins. CDR1 KGHDR and CDR2 SFDVKD come from the germline V gene. CDR3 size: 13 residues. Study-level findings and limits: Compared with unrelated sharing, twin-shared out-of-frame alpha sequences had more low-probability sequences.

Comments on this clonotype: Its specificity is not known. A junction end diverges from the germline sequence, so it may reflect a read error.

Template switching introduced a universal primer site, and the cDNA bore unique molecular identifiers. TCRdb re-called the 5' RACE reads with MiXCR, one entry per CDR3 protein. Here the sample spans 500,000 to 650,000 distinct CDR3 sequences, about a fifth being singletons. Healthy Caucasians were all of the donors. The same specimen was also included in a second study, on yellow fever vaccine responses in identical twins. That study adds: Reportedly, twins' vaccine T cell responses looked partly convergent and partly personalized.

The chain has TRBV24-1 and TRBJ1-5; D is possibly TRBD1 (5 bases). The receptor comes from a young woman in good health. Input material: CD4+ T cells sorted from blood. CDR3: CATSGGANQPQHF. For the CDR3, the DNA is TGTGCCACTAGTGGGGGTGCCAATCAGCCCCAGCATTTT.